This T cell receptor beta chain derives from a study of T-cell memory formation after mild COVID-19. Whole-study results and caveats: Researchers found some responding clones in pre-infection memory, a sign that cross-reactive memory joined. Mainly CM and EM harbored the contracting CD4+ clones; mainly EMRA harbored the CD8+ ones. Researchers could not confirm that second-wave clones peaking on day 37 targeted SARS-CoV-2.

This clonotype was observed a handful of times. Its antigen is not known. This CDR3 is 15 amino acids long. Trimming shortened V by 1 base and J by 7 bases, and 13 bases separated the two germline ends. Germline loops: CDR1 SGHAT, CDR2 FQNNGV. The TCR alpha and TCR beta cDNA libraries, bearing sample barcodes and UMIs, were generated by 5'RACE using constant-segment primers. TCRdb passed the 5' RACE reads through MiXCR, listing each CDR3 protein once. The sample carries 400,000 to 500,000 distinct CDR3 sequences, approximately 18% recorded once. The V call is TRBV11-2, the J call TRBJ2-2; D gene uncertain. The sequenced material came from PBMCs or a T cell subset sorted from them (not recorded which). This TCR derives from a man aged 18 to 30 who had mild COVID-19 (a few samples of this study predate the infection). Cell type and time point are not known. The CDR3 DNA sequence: TGTGCCAGCAGCTTAGTCCCAGGCGCGATCGGGGAGCTGTTTTTT. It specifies CASSLVPGAIGELFF. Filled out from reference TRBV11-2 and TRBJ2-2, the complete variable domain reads EAGVAQSPRYKIIEKRQSVAFWCNPISGHATLYWYQQILGQGPKLLIQFQNNGVVDDSQLPKDRFSAERLKGVDSTLKIQPAKLEDSAVYLCASSLVPGAIGELFFGEGSRLTVL.